This is a list of T cell receptor beta chains from one sample in a study of cytomegalovirus exposure and HLA in healthy donors. Profiling relied on immunoSEQ multiplex PCR, and the TCRdb table lists in-frame clones only, not all of them. The sample includes 100,000 to 150,000 clones, more than 65% of them seen just once. Sequencing was performed on PBMCs. The receptor source for this set is a man between 18 and 29 years old in good health and CMV-seropositive. Each CDR3 is given with its conserved first and last residue. The order of the fields is CDR3 length, D gene, V gene, J gene, clone size, CDR3 protein, CDR3 DNA. A D gene is named only where the DNA matches it firmly. A clone size is listed for some rows: how often the clone was seen (once, few, many), or a class if it is expanded.

>13|TRBD2|TRBV18|TRBJ2-3|-
CASSPTSADTQYF
TGTGCCAGCTCACCGACTAGCGCCGATACGCAGTATTTT
>16|-|TRBV19|TRBJ1-3|-
CASSMIRGRSGNTIYF
TGTGCCAGTAGTATGATTCGTGGGCGCTCTGGAAACACCATATATTTT
>15|-|TRBV10-2|TRBJ1-3|-
CASSEAGSSGNTIYF
TGCGCCAGCAGTGAGGCGGGGAGCTCTGGAAACACCATATATTTT
>15|-|TRBV7-2|TRBJ1-2|-
CASSPNREAGYGYTF
TGTGCCAGCAGCCCCAATAGGGAGGCAGGCTATGGCTACACCTTC
>14|-|TRBV5-1|TRBJ2-7|-
CASSLANSVYEQYF
TGCGCCAGCAGCTTGGCCAATAGCGTCTACGAGCAGTACTTC
>16|-|TRBV9|TRBJ2-7|-
CASSVGPTSIAYEQYF
TGTGCCAGCAGCGTAGGCCCGACTAGTATAGCCTACGAGCAGTACTTC
>15|TRBD1|TRBV7-2|TRBJ2-7|-
CASSKDREMSHEQYF
TGTGCCAGCAGCAAAGACAGGGAGATGTCCCACGAGCAGTACTTC
>16|TRBD1|TRBV18|TRBJ2-1|-
CASSSIGQAGYDEQFF
TGTGCCAGCTCATCCATTGGACAGGCTGGGTATGATGAGCAGTTCTTC
>18|TRBD2|TRBV5-1|TRBJ2-2|once
CASSFGLAGQLFTGELFF
TGCGCCAGCAGCTTTGGACTAGCGGGGCAGCTATTCACCGGGGAGCTGTTTTTT
>14|TRBD2|TRBV18|TRBJ2-2|-
CASQLTSDTGELFF
TGTGCCAGCCAACTCACTAGCGACACCGGGGAGCTGTTTTTT
>18|TRBD1|TRBV14|TRBJ2-7|-
CASSQRSLGQGRIYEQYF
TGTGCCAGCAGCCAACGATCGCTTGGACAGGGCAGGATCTACGAGCAGTACTTC
>17|TRBD1|TRBV7-2|TRBJ2-1|-
CASSLVGGQGRGNEQFF
TGTGCCAGCAGCTTAGTTGGAGGACAGGGTAGGGGCAATGAGCAGTTCTTC
>12|-|TRBV29-1|TRBJ1-1|-
CSVVGPDTEAFF
TGCAGCGTTGTTGGGCCTGACACTGAAGCTTTCTTT
>15|-|TRBV27|TRBJ2-1|-
CASNNWGGAYNEQFF
TGTGCCAGCAATAATTGGGGGGGCGCCTACAATGAGCAGTTCTTC
>17|TRBD2|TRBV7-9|TRBJ2-3|-
CASRNLAGGSGTDTQYF
TGTGCCAGCAGGAATCTAGCGGGGGGGTCTGGGACAGATACGCAGTATTTT
>15|-|TRBV25-1|TRBJ2-7|-
CASSEFGGNSYEQYF
TGTGCCAGCAGTGAATTTGGGGGGAACTCCTACGAGCAGTACTTC
>15|TRBD1|TRBV7-9|TRBJ2-5|-
CASSPLPGDRETQYF
TGTGCCAGCAGCCCATTGCCCGGGGACAGAGAGACCCAGTACTTC
>16|-|TRBV5-6|TRBJ1-3|-
CASSSYRIDSGNTIYF
TGTGCCAGCAGCTCCTACAGGATCGACTCTGGAAACACCATATATTTT
>16|TRBD2|TRBV7-8|TRBJ2-5|-
CASSGGVAGGLETQYF
TGTGCCAGCAGCGGAGGGGTAGCGGGAGGGTTGGAGACCCAGTACTTC
>12|-|TRBV5-6|TRBJ1-2|few
CASSLSPDGYTF
TGTGCCAGCAGCTTGTCTCCCGATGGCTACACCTTC
>18|TRBD2|TRBV5-3|TRBJ2-7|once
CARSRENLLAGGTYEQYF
TGTGCCAGAAGCCGAGAGAACCTATTAGCGGGAGGAACCTACGAGCAGTACTTC
>17|-|TRBV4-3|TRBJ2-2|-
CASSQDSWQRNTGELFF
TGCGCCAGCAGCCAAGATAGTTGGCAGCGGAACACCGGGGAGCTGTTTTTT
>17|-|TRBV21-1|TRBJ2-3|-
CASSKEESGDSTDTQYF
TGTGCCAGCAGCAAAGAAGAAAGCGGGGATAGCACAGATACGCAGTATTTT
>16|TRBD2|TRBV7-9|TRBJ2-2|-
CASSFYRRAGAGELFF
TGTGCCAGCAGCTTTTACAGACGAGCGGGAGCCGGGGAGCTGTTTTTT
>14|TRBD1|TRBV7-2|TRBJ2-7|-
CASSRDRVSYEQYF
TGTGCCAGCAGCAGAGACAGGGTATCCTACGAGCAGTACTTC
>14|-|TRBV5-1|TRBJ2-7|few
CASAIGGVSYEQYF
TGCGCCAGCGCCATAGGGGGGGTCTCCTACGAGCAGTACTTC
>16|-|TRBV11-2|TRBJ2-2|-
CASSSLAGANTGELFF
TGTGCCAGCAGCTCCCTTGCGGGGGCTAACACCGGGGAGCTGTTTTTT
>15|-|TRBV12-2|TRBJ1-5|-
CASRFISRANQPQHF
TGTGCAAGTCGCTTTATATCCAGGGCTAATCAGCCCCAGCATTTT
>14|-|TRBV6-5|TRBJ1-1|-
CASTPGVGTTEAFF
TGTGCCAGCACCCCGGGGGTGGGGACCACTGAAGCTTTCTTT
>16|TRBD1|TRBV30|TRBJ1-1|-
CAWNGQGMYGDTEAFF
TGTGCCTGGAACGGACAGGGGATGTACGGGGACACTGAAGCTTTCTTT
>14|-|TRBV30|TRBJ1-4|-
CAWTPTGLPRELFF
TGTGCCTGGACTCCAACAGGTCTCCCCCGTGAACTGTTTTTT
>14|-|TRBV4-3|TRBJ1-1|few
CASSQELANREAFF
TGCGCCAGCAGCCAAGAATTAGCCAACCGGGAGGCTTTCTTT
>18|-|TRBV7-9|TRBJ2-2|-
CASSHNKQGFENTGELFF
TGTGCCAGCAGCCATAACAAACAGGGTTTCGAGAACACCGGGGAGCTGTTTTTT
>17|TRBD1|TRBV9|TRBJ2-7|once
CASSVKVHRGRIYEQYF
TGTGCCAGCAGCGTAAAAGTCCACAGGGGGAGAATATACGAGCAGTACTTC
>14|TRBD2|TRBV5-1|TRBJ2-1|-
CASSISGGPNEQFF
TGCGCCAGCAGCATTAGCGGGGGGCCCAATGAGCAGTTCTTC
>15|TRBD2|TRBV30|TRBJ2-2|-
CAWANGVAGIGELFF
TGTGCCTGGGCAAATGGGGTAGCGGGCATAGGGGAGCTGTTTTTT
>13|TRBD1|TRBV9|TRBJ2-7|-
CASSVTGAGEQYF
TGTGCCAGCAGCGTTACAGGGGCCGGCGAGCAGTACTTC
>14|-|TRBV10-3|TRBJ1-1|-
CAISGMGTNTEAFF
TGTGCCATCAGCGGGATGGGGACAAACACTGAAGCTTTCTTT
>14|TRBD1|TRBV5-1|TRBJ1-1|-
CASSPRDRDVKAFF
TGCGCCAGCAGCCCCCGGGACAGGGACGTGAAGGCTTTCTTT
>13|TRBD2|TRBV6-1|TRBJ2-5|-
CASSILAEETQYF
TGTGCCAGCAGTATACTAGCGGAAGAGACCCAGTACTTC
>13|-|TRBV7-6|TRBJ2-5|-
CASSLYETGTQYF
TGTGCCAGCAGCTTGTATGAGACAGGGACCCAGTACTTC